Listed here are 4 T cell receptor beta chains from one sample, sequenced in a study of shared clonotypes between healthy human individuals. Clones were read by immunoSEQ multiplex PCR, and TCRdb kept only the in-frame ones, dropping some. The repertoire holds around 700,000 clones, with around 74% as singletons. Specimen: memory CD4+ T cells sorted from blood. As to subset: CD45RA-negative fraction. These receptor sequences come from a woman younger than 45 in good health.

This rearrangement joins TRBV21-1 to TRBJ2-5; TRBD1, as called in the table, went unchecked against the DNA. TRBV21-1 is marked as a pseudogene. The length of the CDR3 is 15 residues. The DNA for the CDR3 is TGTGCCAAAACGACCTCGGGACACCGCCAAGAGACCCAGTACTTC. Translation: CAKTTSGHRQETQYF.

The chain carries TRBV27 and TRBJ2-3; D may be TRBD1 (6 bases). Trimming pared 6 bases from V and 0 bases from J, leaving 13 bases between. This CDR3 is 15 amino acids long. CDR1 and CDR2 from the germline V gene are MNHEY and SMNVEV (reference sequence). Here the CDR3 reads CASSDRYSSTDTQYF. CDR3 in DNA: TGTGCCAGCAGCGACAGGTACTCTAGCACAGATACGCAGTATTTT.

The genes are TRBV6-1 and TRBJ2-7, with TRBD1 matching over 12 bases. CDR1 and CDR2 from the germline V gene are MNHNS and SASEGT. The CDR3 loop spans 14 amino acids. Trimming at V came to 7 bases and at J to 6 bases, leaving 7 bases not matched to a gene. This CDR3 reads CASTPGQGAREQYF. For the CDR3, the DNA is TGTGCCAGCACTCCGGGACAGGGGGCGCGCGAGCAGTACTTC.

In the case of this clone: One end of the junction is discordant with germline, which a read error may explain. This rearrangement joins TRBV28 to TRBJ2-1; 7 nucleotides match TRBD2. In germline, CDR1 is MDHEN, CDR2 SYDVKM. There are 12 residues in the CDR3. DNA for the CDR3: TGTGCCAGCAGTTTCCCCGGGACTAAGCAGCTCTTC. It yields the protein CASSFPGTKQLF.